A single sample gave rise to the 23 T cell receptor beta chains below, sequenced in a study of shared clonotypes between healthy human individuals. Using immunoSEQ multiplex PCR, the repertoire was profiled, and TCRdb retains in-frame clones only, with some absent. This sample has about 1 million clones; under 80% occur once, and the top ten carry about 1.5%. Material: memory CD4+ T cells sorted from blood. Subset in this sample: CD45RA-negative fraction. These receptors all stem from a man aged 18 to 30 in good health.

This chain connects TRBV30 to TRBJ2-5; D is unclear. Germline V lookup: CDR1 GTSNPN, CDR2 SVGIG (reference sequence). V was pared by 0 bases and J by 5 bases, with 7 bases between. This CDR3 has 12 residues. The CDR3, as DNA: TGTGCCTGGAGTGTAAGCGCGGAGACCCAGTACTTC. Protein: CAWSVSAETQYF.

The V and J genes are TRBV29-1 and TRBJ2-5; D is ambiguous. Trimming removed 6 bases at V and 2 bases at J, with 7 bases between. CDR3 length: 11 residues. Germline loops: CDR1 SQVTM, CDR2 ANQGSEA. The CDR3 protein is CSVAGQETQYF. CDR3 bases: TGCAGCGTCGCCGGGCAAGAGACCCAGTACTTC.

The chain combines TRBV5-4 with TRBJ2-1, with unresolved D. Germline V gene lookup returns CDR1 SGHNT and CDR2 YYREEE (reference sequence). Trimming shortened V by 4 bases and J by 4 bases, and 12 bases separated the two germline ends. The CDR3 totals 14 residues. CDR3 sequence (DNA): TGTGCCAGCAGCGAAGACACCTGGTACAATGAGCAGTTCTTC. Translation: CASSEDTWYNEQFF. The full variable domain, in which reference TRBV5-4 and TRBJ2-1 provide the parts outside the CDR3, is ETGVTQSPTHLIKTRGQQVTLRCSSQSGHNTVSWYQQALGQGPQFIFQYYREEENGRGNFPPRFSGLQFPNYSSELNVNALELDDSALYLCASSEDTWYNEQFFGPGTRLTVL.

To note about this clone: This may be a read error: a much more frequent sequence differs by one nucleotide. The chain links TRBV7-2 to TRBJ2-7; the D gene is possibly TRBD2 (7 bases). V dropped 1 base and J dropped 6 bases, with 10 bases sitting between them. The CDR3 runs 13 residues. Germline V lookup: CDR1 SGHTA, CDR2 FQGNSA. CDR3 sequence: CASSLVGGLEQYF. DNA for the CDR3: TGTGCCAGCAGCTTAGTGGGGGGGCTCGAGCAGTACTTC.

This chain uses TRBV2 with TRBJ2-2; D may be TRBD2 (6 bases). CDR1 is SNHLY, CDR2 FYNNEI, per germline. The V end lost 7 bases, the J end lost 3 bases, and 9 bases lay between the germline ends. This CDR3 region has 13 residues. CDR3 in DNA: TGTGCCAGCACGACTAGAGACACCGGGGAGCTGTTTTTT. It translates to CASTTRDTGELFF.

Turning to this clone: This same CDR3 is encoded by further DNA sequences in the sample. The chain employs TRBV28 and TRBJ2-1; D gene uncertain. V gave up 4 bases and J gave up 3 bases, with 7 bases separating them. Germline V gene sequence: CDR1 MDHEN, CDR2 SYDVKM. This CDR3 has 13 residues. Here the CDR3 reads CASSSPVYNEQFF. The CDR3 DNA reads TGTGCCAGCAGTTCCCCAGTCTACAATGAGCAGTTCTTC.

This rearrangement joins TRBV18 to TRBJ2-5; the D gene is possibly TRBD1 (5 bases). The germline V gene encodes CDR1 KGHSH and CDR2 LQKENI. This CDR3 comprises 15 residues. V dropped 5 bases and J dropped 5 bases, with 18 bases sitting between them. The CDR3 reads CASSTGKDIRETQYF. As DNA, the CDR3 is TGTGCCAGCTCAACTGGGAAGGACATTCGGGAGACCCAGTACTTC.

This chain joins TRBV7-9 and TRBJ2-2; 7 nucleotides match TRBD1. The germline V gene has CDR1 SEHNR and CDR2 FQNEAQ (reference sequence). The V and J ends lost 5 bases and 3 bases, in that order; junction bases with no gene match: 15. The CDR3 loop spans 18 amino acids. The CDR3 protein is CASSLSRGLQVDTGELFF. Written as DNA, the CDR3 is TGTGCCAGCAGCCTTTCTAGGGGGCTACAGGTGGACACCGGGGAGCTGTTTTTT.

The chain combines TRBV10-2 with TRBJ1-5, with D hard to call. CDR3 length equals 16 residues. Germline loops: CDR1 WSHSY, CDR2 SAAADI. V lost 2 bases and J lost 1, with 12 bases in between. The CDR3 DNA reads as TGCGCCAGCAGTGAGAACCCAGGAATAAGCAATCAGCCCCAGCATTTT. Translated: CASSENPGISNQPQHF.

V is TRBV9 and J is TRBJ2-1; 7 nucleotides line up with TRBD1. Germline V gene sequence: CDR1 SGDLS, CDR2 YYNGEE. The ends lost 1 base at V and 8 bases at J; junction bases unmatched: 6. The CDR3 sequence is 14 residues long. The CDR3 region is CASSVSRGIDEQFF. The CDR3 DNA reads TGTGCCAGCAGCGTAAGCAGGGGGATCGATGAGCAGTTCTTC.

A remark on this clone: Mismatch with germline at one junction end may stem from a read error. The chain is built from TRBV27 and TRBJ2-5; the D is unclear. Germline V gene sequence: CDR1 MNHEY, CDR2 SMNVEV (reference sequence). There are 16 residues in the CDR3. The CDR3 sequence: CVSSSPGGLTRETQYF. DNA of the CDR3: TGTGTCAGCAGCTCCCCAGGTGGCCTTACCAGGGAGACCCAGTACTTC.

There are many counts of this clone. The chain has TRBV6-6 and TRBJ2-1; TRBD1 agrees at 7 bases. This CDR3 is 15 amino acids long. Germline V gives CDR1 MNHNY, CDR2 SVGAGI (reference sequence). The ends lost 4 bases at V and 8 bases at J; junction bases unmatched: 11. This CDR3 reads CASSSAGGKVDEQFF. The CDR3 region has the DNA TGTGCCAGCAGTTCGGCAGGGGGTAAAGTCGATGAGCAGTTCTTC.

Only one count was recorded for this clone. V gene TRBV2 combines with J gene TRBJ2-7; no clear D gene. This CDR3 has 14 amino acids. CDR1 and CDR2 (germline): SNHLY, FYNNEI. Trimming stripped 7 bases from V and 3 bases from J, with 16 bases between. CDR3 in amino acids: CASIAAGGDYEQYF. In nucleotides, the CDR3 is TGTGCCAGCATTGCAGCAGGCGGAGACTACGAGCAGTACTTC.

The chain joins TRBV5-1 to TRBJ2-1; D not resolved. Germline CDR1 reads SGHRS; CDR2 reads YFSETQ. Deletions cut 0 bases from V and 8 bases from J, with 12 bases between. CDR3 length equals 14 residues. CDR3 sequence (DNA): TGCGCCAGCAGCTTGGGTGGACGACGGGATGAGCAGTTCTTC. Amino acid sequence: CASSLGGRRDEQFF.

The chain uses TRBV10-3 and TRBJ1-3; no clear D gene. Trimming left V 0 bases short and J 7 bases short, with 1 base between. CDR1 ENHRY and CDR2 SYGVKD come from the germline V gene. The CDR3 spans 11 residues. For the CDR3, the DNA is TGTGCCATCAGTGAGTCTAACACCATATATTTT. This encodes CAISESNTIYF.

This clone has just a few counts. The rearrangement joins TRBV6-1 to TRBJ1-1, with D possibly being TRBD1 (5 bases). This CDR3 contains 13 residues. Per germline, CDR1 MNHNS and CDR2 SASEGT. The germline V and J ends were trimmed by 7 bases and 4 bases, with 13 bases remaining between them. Written as DNA, the CDR3 is TGTGCCAGCACTCCGGAGAGGGGCACTGAAGCTTTCTTT. Protein product: CASTPERGTEAFF.

V is TRBV29-1 and J is TRBJ2-1, with 12 bases aligning to TRBD2. The V gene end was trimmed by 5 bases and the J gene end by 3 bases; junction bases not matched to a gene: 2. The CDR3 has 14 residues. Germline CDR1 and CDR2: SQVTM and ANQGSEA. For the CDR3, the DNA is TGCAGCGTTCAGACTAGCGGGGGCTACAATGAGCAGTTCTTC. Translating gives CSVQTSGGYNEQFF.

This clone was seen a handful of times. The V and J genes are TRBV30 and TRBJ1-2; the D is unclear. The V gene lost 7 bases and the J gene lost 4 bases, with 10 bases spanning the gap. This CDR3 region has 11 residues. In germline, CDR1 is GTSNPN, CDR2 SVGIG (reference sequence). The CDR3 nucleotides are TGTGCCTTGCAGATAAGCTATGGCTACACCTTC. It translates to CALQISYGYTF.

The J gene is TRBJ2-1, the V gene TRBV28; 7 positions match TRBD1. The CDR3 covers 12 residues. Looked up from germline, CDR1 is MDHEN and CDR2 is SYDVKM. The V gene end was trimmed by 5 bases and the J gene end by 15 bases; junction bases not matched to a gene: 10. CDR3 bases: TGTGCCAGCAGTCGGACAGGCCCGATTGGGTTCTTC. Encoded protein: CASSRTGPIGFF.

The chain uses TRBV27 and TRBJ2-7, with 10 bases identical to TRBD1. This CDR3 spans 15 amino acids. Germline loops: CDR1 MNHEY, CDR2 SMNVEV (reference sequence). Germline trimming cut 7 bases from V and 5 bases from J; bases unmatched to any gene: 11. The CDR3 nucleotides are TGTGCCAGCACCCTAAGGGGACAGGGGACCGACGAGCAGTACTTC. Its protein product is CASTLRGQGTDEQYF.

The genes are TRBV4-2 and TRBJ2-7, with 8 bases fitting TRBD2. The CDR3 totals 16 residues. V gave up 1 base and J gave up 3 bases; unmatched junction bases: 8. CDR1 and CDR2 (germline): LGHNA, YNFKEQ. In nucleotides, the CDR3 is TGTGCCAGCAGCCAAGCCTTGCGGGGGGCGAACTACGAGCAGTACTTC. This gives the protein CASSQALRGANYEQYF.

The DNA for the CDR3 is TGTGCCAGCAGCGCCTCGGCGACAGGCTCTGGAAACACCATATATTTT. Its translation is CASSASATGSGNTIYF. This chain connects TRBV9 to TRBJ1-3; maybe TRBD1 (6 bases). This CDR3 comprises 16 residues. The V gene's germline CDR1 is SGDLS and CDR2 YYNGEE. The V gene lost 3 bases and the J gene lost 0 bases, with 13 bases spanning the gap.

CDR3 DNA: TGTGCCAGCTCACCCCCTAGTGGGGGAGGGGCGGCATATGGCTACACCTTC. This gives the protein CASSPPSGGGAAYGYTF. The rearrangement uses TRBV18 and TRBJ1-2; possibly TRBD1 for D (5 bases). CDR1 is KGHSH, CDR2 LQKENI, per germline. The V end was cut by 3 bases, the J end by 5 bases, with 22 bases between. This CDR3 has 17 residues.